Below are 27 T cell receptor beta chains sequenced from a single sample in a study of blood T cell repertoires in COVID-19. The table came from immunoSEQ multiplex PCR; TCRdb's copy has only in-frame clones and leaves some out. This table has about 520,000 clones, roughly 88% appearing once. The sequencing input was peripheral blood. The receptors here all came from a human donor in a cohort sampled during active COVID-19.

This chain joins TRBV5-4 and TRBJ2-3; 10 bases are a match to TRBD2. There are 15 residues in the CDR3. J was trimmed by 4 bases and V by 4 bases; bases with no gene match: 6. Germline loops: CDR1 SGHNT, CDR2 YYREEE (reference sequence). This chain's CDR3 is CASSHGLAAADTQYF. CDR3 coding DNA: TGTGCCAGCAGCCATGGACTAGCGGCTGCAGATACGCAGTATTTT. Variable domain in full (rest from reference TRBV5-4 and TRBJ2-3): ETGVTQSPTHLIKTRGQQVTLRCSSQSGHNTVSWYQQALGQGPQFIFQYYREEENGRGNFPPRFSGLQFPNYSSELNVNALELDDSALYLCASSHGLAAADTQYFGPGTRLTVL.

The chain links TRBV19 to TRBJ2-7; a weak D match, TRBD2 (5 bases). CDR1 is LNHDA and CDR2 is SQIVND in the germline V gene (reference sequence). V was shortened by 5 bases and J by 5 bases, with 13 bases between the two germline ends. The CDR3 is 13 amino acids. CDR3 loop: CASSFPGRNEQYF. The CDR3 bases are TGTGCCAGTAGTTTCCCGGGAAGGAACGAGCAGTACTTC. Full variable domain (missing parts from reference TRBV19 and TRBJ2-7): DGGITQSPKYLFRKEGQNVTLSCEQNLNHDAMYWYRQDPGQGLRLIYYSQIVNDFQKGDIAEGYSVSREKKESFPLTVTSAQKNPTAFYLCASSFPGRNEQYFGPGTRLTVT.

This sequence joins TRBV14 and TRBJ2-3, with a weak D call TRBD2 (5 bases). Germline V lookup: CDR1 SGHDN, CDR2 FVKESK. Deletions cut 0 bases from V and 3 bases from J, with 16 bases between. The CDR3 loop spans 17 amino acids. Here the CDR3 reads CASSQERRRAKTDTQYF. DNA of the CDR3: TGTGCCAGCAGCCAAGAACGGCGGCGGGCTAAGACAGATACGCAGTATTTT.

In DNA, the CDR3 is TGTGCCAGCAGCGGGTATGACAGGGACGTTCTGCATCAGCCCCAGCATTTT. Its translation: CASSGYDRDVLHQPQHF. The V gene is TRBV7-9, the J gene TRBJ1-5; 7 nucleotides line up with TRBD1. V was clipped by 5 bases and J by 5 bases; unmatched bases: 15. Germline V gene sequence: CDR1 SEHNR, CDR2 FQNEAQ (reference sequence). This CDR3 has 17 residues.

This chain uses TRBV9 with TRBJ1-2, with 10 bases identical to TRBD1. J gave up 8 bases and V 2 bases, and 6 bases lay outside the gene matches. Germline lookup yields CDR1 SGDLS and CDR2 YYNGEE. The length of the CDR3 is 14 residues. CDR3 in amino acids: CASSVSGTGDGYTF. In DNA form, the CDR3 reads TGTGCCAGCAGCGTGTCCGGGACAGGGGACGGCTACACCTTC.

The chain recombines TRBV10-3 with TRBJ2-3, with D hard to call. Germline V CDR1 and CDR2: ENHRY, SYGVKD. V gave up 0 bases and J gave up 4 bases, with 5 bases separating them. This CDR3 is built from 13 residues. CDR3 sequence (DNA): TGTGCCATCAGTGAGTCGGCCCCAGATACGCAGTATTTT. This translates into CAISESAPDTQYF.

This chain's CDR3 is CASSLRDRDQPQHF. In DNA form, the CDR3 reads TGTGCCAGCAGTTTAAGGGACAGGGATCAGCCCCAGCATTTT. The V gene is TRBV28, the J gene TRBJ1-5, with 9 positions matching TRBD1. CDR3 length equals 14 residues. The germline gives CDR1 MDHEN, CDR2 SYDVKM. With 2 bases clipped from V and 5 bases from J, the junction kept 1 base outside the gene matches.

J is TRBJ2-3 and V is TRBV6-1; D might be TRBD2 (6 bases). V was cut by 3 bases and J by 1 base, with 14 bases left in between. The CDR3 totals 16 residues. Germline values: CDR1 MNHNS, CDR2 SASEGT. CDR3 sequence (DNA): TGTGCCAGCAGTGATCTCATGGCGGGACGCACAGATACGCAGTATTTT. It specifies CASSDLMAGRTDTQYF.

The chain carries TRBV18 and TRBJ2-7; 9 bases map to TRBD1. CDR3 length: 14 amino acids. The germline V gene encodes CDR1 KGHSH and CDR2 LQKENI. The ends lost 6 bases at V and 5 bases at J; junction bases unmatched: 8. CDR3 coding DNA: TGTGCCAGCTCGCCGGGACAGGGAAACCACGAGCAGTACTTC. Translation gives CASSPGQGNHEQYF.

The chain carries TRBV5-1 and TRBJ2-2; 7 bases agree with TRBD2. The CDR3 is 15 residues long. Germline-derived CDR1 and CDR2 are SGHRS and YFSETQ. V dropped 0 bases and J dropped 3; count of bases not matched to a gene: 2. The CDR3 sequence: CASSLVLADTGELFF. The CDR3 coding sequence is TGCGCCAGCAGCTTGGTCCTAGCGGACACCGGGGAGCTGTTTTTT.

The chain links TRBV5-1 to TRBJ1-4; 8 nucleotides agree with TRBD1. With 4 bases clipped from V and 0 bases from J, the junction kept 8 bases outside the gene matches. Germline V gene data show CDR1 as SGHRS and CDR2 as YFSETQ. The CDR3 extends over 17 amino acids. This CDR3 is CASSPRGQGSTNEKLFF. The CDR3 coding sequence is TGCGCCAGCAGCCCCCGAGGACAGGGATCAACTAATGAAAAACTGTTTTTT.

The chain joins TRBV9 to TRBJ2-2; 9 positions match TRBD2. J lost 5 bases, V lost 2 bases, and 4 bases had no gene match. The CDR3 consists of 15 residues. From germline, CDR1 is SGDLS and CDR2 YYNGEE. The chain's CDR3 is CASSVTSGVTGELFF. The CDR3, as DNA: TGTGCCAGCAGCGTGACTAGCGGAGTAACCGGGGAGCTGTTTTTT.

A note on this clone: Other nucleotide sequences from this sample produce the same CDR3. CDR3 residues: CASSMGQGGEKLFF. Here the CDR3 DNA reads TGTGCCAGTAGTATGGGACAGGGAGGGGAAAAACTGTTTTTT. This sequence joins TRBV19 and TRBJ1-4; 9 bases align to TRBD1. The CDR3 spans 14 residues. J was trimmed by 8 bases and V by 3 bases; bases with no gene match: 4. Germline V CDR1 and CDR2: LNHDA, SQIVND (reference sequence).

The chain couples TRBV28 to TRBJ1-1; 8 bases are a match to TRBD1. The CDR3 loop spans 14 amino acids. Trimming at V came to 6 bases and at J to 7 bases, leaving 10 bases not matched to a gene. Germline lookup yields CDR1 MDHEN and CDR2 SYDVKM. In DNA form, the CDR3 reads TGTGCCAGCAGACCGGACAGGGAGATTGGTGAAGCTTTCTTT. Its protein is CASRPDREIGEAFF. Full variable domain (missing parts from reference TRBV28 and TRBJ1-1): DVKVTQSSRYLVKRTGEKVFLECVQDMDHENMFWYRQDPGLGLRLIYFSYDVKMKEKGDIPEGYSVSREKKERFSLILESASTNQTSMYLCASRPDREIGEAFFGQGTRLTVV.

This chain links TRBV18 with TRBJ2-1; weak D call: TRBD2 (5 bases). Germline loops: CDR1 KGHSH, CDR2 LQKENI. The CDR3 spans 18 residues. Trimming stripped 2 bases from V and 4 bases from J, with 21 bases between. The CDR3 region has the DNA TGTGCCAGCTCACCAAAACGGCGTGAGCGGCATAATTACAATGAGCAGTTCTTC. It encodes CASSPKRRERHNYNEQFF. Looking up the rest from reference TRBV18 and TRBJ2-1 gives the full variable domain: NAGVMQNPRHLVRRRGQEARLRCSPMKGHSHVYWYRQLPEEGLKFMVYLQKENIIDESGMPKERFSAEFPKEGPSILRIQQVVRGDSAAYFCASSPKRRERHNYNEQFFGPGTRLTVL.

V gene TRBV6-5 combines with J gene TRBJ2-5; no clear D gene. Germline-derived CDR1 and CDR2 are MNHEY and SVGAGI. The CDR3 contains 11 residues. The germline V and J ends were trimmed by 10 bases and 5 bases, with 11 bases remaining between them. As DNA, the CDR3 is TGTGCCATCACGGTCGGGGAGACCCAGTACTTC. This codes for CAITVGETQYF.

This chain links TRBV28 with TRBJ1-6; perhaps TRBD1 as D (6 bases). CDR3 length: 13 residues. The V gene's germline CDR1 is MDHEN and CDR2 SYDVKM. Trimming left V 7 bases short and J 10 bases short, with 14 bases between. The CDR3 DNA reads TGTGCCAGCATTGGGGGGGGCGGGTCACCCCTCCACTTT. Its protein product is CASIGGGGSPLHF.

The chain has TRBV5-1 and TRBJ2-5; D is perhaps TRBD1 (5 bases). The CDR3 runs to 14 residues. The germline V gene has CDR1 SGHRS and CDR2 YFSETQ. V was cut by 0 bases and J by 5 bases, with 11 bases left in between. The CDR3 DNA sequence: TGCGCCAGCAGCTTGGATGGGGCGGTGGAGACCCAGTACTTC. Translated: CASSLDGAVETQYF.

The chain has TRBV6-2 or TRBV6-3 and TRBJ2-7; D is undetermined. The CDR3 totals 11 residues. The ends were cut back, 1 base at V and 6 bases at J, with 4 bases in the middle. Germline CDR1 is MNHEY and CDR2 is SVGEGT. The CDR3 loop reads CASSYYSEQYF. DNA of the CDR3: TGTGCCAGCAGTTACTACAGCGAGCAGTACTTC.

The table lists this clone with a count of one. The chain carries TRBV6-6 and TRBJ1-2, with D perhaps TRBD1 (5 bases). Germline V gene lookup returns CDR1 MNHNY and CDR2 SVGAGI (reference sequence). The V gene lost 3 bases and the J gene lost 5 bases, with 13 bases spanning the gap. This CDR3 spans 14 amino acids. As DNA, the CDR3 is TGTGCCAGCAGTTATGTACCCGGGGGATATGGCTACACCTTC. Protein product: CASSYVPGGYGYTF.

The chain has TRBV12-3 or TRBV12-4 and TRBJ1-1, with TRBD1 matching 9 bases. Trimming cost V 7 bases and J 4 bases; bases outside gene matches: 4. The CDR3 sequence is 13 residues long. The CDR3 DNA reads TGTGCCAGCACCCTGACAGGGGGCACTGAAGCTTTCTTT. Its translation is CASTLTGGTEAFF.

The rearrangement uses TRBV7-9 and TRBJ2-2, with 7 bases identical to TRBD2. The CDR3 spans 16 residues. Germline V CDR1 and CDR2: SEHNR, FQNEAQ (reference sequence). J gave up 0 bases and V 1 base, and 2 bases lay outside the gene matches. Here the CDR3 reads CASSLGSGTNTGELFF. DNA of the CDR3: TGTGCCAGCAGCTTAGGGAGCGGGACGAACACCGGGGAGCTGTTTTTT.

This clone was found once. CDR3: CASPSLAGFTDTQYF. The CDR3 DNA reads as TGTGCCAGTCCATCACTAGCGGGTTTCACAGATACGCAGTATTTT. J is TRBJ2-3 and V is TRBV6-5; 9 bases match TRBD2. This CDR3 is 15 amino acids long. Trimming cost V 9 bases and J 2 bases; bases outside gene matches: 9. Germline assignment: CDR1 MNHEY and CDR2 SVGAGI.

V usage is TRBV6-6 and J usage is TRBJ2-7; 9 bases are a match to TRBD1. This CDR3 comprises 13 residues. V lost 5 bases and J lost 4; bases outside the gene matches: 3. Per the germline V gene, CDR1 is MNHNY and CDR2 is SVGAGI (reference sequence). In nucleotides, the CDR3 is TGTGCCAGCAGTCCAGGGACAGGGTACGAGCAGTACTTC. Residues: CASSPGTGYEQYF.

A note on this clone: Other DNA sequences from this sample encode an identical CDR3 as well. The V gene is TRBV7-2, the J gene TRBJ1-1; 7 bases map to TRBD1. Germline CDR1 SGHTA, CDR2 FQGNSA. The V gene end was trimmed by 5 bases and the J gene end by 5 bases; junction bases not matched to a gene: 8. The CDR3 is made up of 14 amino acids. The CDR3 loop is CASSTQGKGTEAFF. The CDR3 DNA sequence: TGTGCCAGCAGCACACAGGGGAAGGGAACTGAAGCTTTCTTT.

The chain employs TRBV6-5 and TRBJ1-1; 11 nucleotides align to TRBD1. This CDR3 comprises 13 residues. From germline, CDR1 is MNHEY and CDR2 SVGAGI. V shed 4 bases, J shed 11 bases, and the junction held 6 bases outside the gene matches. CDR3 protein: CASSWAGQGAAFF. CDR3 sequence (DNA): TGTGCCAGCAGTTGGGCAGGACAGGGGGCGGCTTTCTTT.

This chain links TRBV28 with TRBJ1-1; TRBD1 matches at 7 bases. Germline lookup yields CDR1 MDHEN and CDR2 SYDVKM. The CDR3 is 16 residues long. Trimming removed 1 base from V and 1 base from J; junction bases left unmatched: 6. The CDR3 region has the DNA TGTGCCAGCAGTTTATCTAGACAGGGCGGGAACACTGAAGCTTTCTTT. Residues: CASSLSRQGGNTEAFF.